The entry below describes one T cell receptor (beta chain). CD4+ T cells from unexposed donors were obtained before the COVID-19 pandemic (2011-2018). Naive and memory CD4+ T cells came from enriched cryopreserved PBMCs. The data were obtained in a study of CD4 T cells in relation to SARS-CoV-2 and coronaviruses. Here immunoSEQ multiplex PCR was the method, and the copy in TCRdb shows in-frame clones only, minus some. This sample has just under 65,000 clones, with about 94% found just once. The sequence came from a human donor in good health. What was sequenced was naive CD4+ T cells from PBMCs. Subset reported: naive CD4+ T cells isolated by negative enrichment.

CDR3 sequence: CASSLGVHEQFF. The DNA of the CDR3 is TGTGCCAGCAGCTTAGGGGTCCATGAGCAGTTCTTC. The chain employs TRBV7-6 and TRBJ2-1; D call uncertain. Between the trimmed V and J ends, which lost 1 base and 8 bases, there was a span of 6 bases. Germline CDR1 is SGHVS and CDR2 is FNYEAQ. The CDR3 is 12 amino acids.